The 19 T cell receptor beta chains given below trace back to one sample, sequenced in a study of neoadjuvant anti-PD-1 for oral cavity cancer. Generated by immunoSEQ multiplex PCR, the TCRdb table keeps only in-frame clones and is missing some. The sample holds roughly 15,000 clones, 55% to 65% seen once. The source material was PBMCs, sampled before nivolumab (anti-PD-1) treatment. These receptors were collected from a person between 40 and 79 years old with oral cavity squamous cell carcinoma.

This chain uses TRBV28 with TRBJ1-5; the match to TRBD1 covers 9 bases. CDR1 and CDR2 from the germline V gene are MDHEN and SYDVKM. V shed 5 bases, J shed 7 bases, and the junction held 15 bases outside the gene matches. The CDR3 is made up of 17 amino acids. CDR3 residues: CASSPPPYRGHRQPQHF. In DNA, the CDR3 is TGTGCCAGCAGTCCTCCCCCATACAGGGGGCACAGGCAGCCCCAGCATTTT.

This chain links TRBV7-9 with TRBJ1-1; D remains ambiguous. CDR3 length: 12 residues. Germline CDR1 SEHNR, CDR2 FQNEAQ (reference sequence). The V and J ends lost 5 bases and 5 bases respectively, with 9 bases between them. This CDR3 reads CASSRGLTEAFF. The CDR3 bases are TGTGCCAGCAGCCGCGGATTGACTGAAGCTTTCTTT.

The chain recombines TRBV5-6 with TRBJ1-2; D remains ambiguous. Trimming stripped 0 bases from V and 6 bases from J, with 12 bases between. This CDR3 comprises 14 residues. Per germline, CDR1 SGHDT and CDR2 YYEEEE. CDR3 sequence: CASSLVGEVDGYTF. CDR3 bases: TGTGCCAGCAGCTTGGTCGGGGAGGTGGATGGCTACACCTTC.

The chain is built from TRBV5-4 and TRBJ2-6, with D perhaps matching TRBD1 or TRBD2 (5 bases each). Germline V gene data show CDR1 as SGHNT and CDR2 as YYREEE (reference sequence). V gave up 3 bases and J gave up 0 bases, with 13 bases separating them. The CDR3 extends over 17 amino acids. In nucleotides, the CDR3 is TGTGCCAGCAGCTGGGACGGGCCCAGCTCTGGGGCCAACGTCCTGACTTTC. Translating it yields CASSWDGPSSGANVLTF. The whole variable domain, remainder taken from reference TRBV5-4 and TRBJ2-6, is ETGVTQSPTHLIKTRGQQVTLRCSSQSGHNTVSWYQQALGQGPQFIFQYYREEENGRGNFPPRFSGLQFPNYSSELNVNALELDDSALYLCASSWDGPSSGANVLTFGAGSRLTVL.

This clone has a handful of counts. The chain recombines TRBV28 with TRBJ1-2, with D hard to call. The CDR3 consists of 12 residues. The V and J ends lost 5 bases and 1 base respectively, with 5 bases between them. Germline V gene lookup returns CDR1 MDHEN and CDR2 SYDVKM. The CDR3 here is CASSAINYGYTF. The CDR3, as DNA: TGTGCCAGCAGTGCAATTAACTATGGCTACACCTTC.

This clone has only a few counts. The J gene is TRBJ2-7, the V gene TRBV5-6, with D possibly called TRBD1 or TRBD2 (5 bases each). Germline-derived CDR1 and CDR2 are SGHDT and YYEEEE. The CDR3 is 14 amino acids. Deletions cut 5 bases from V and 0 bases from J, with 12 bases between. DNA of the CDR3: TGTGCCAGCAGGCGGGTGGGGCGCTCCTACGAGCAGTACTTC. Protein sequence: CASRRVGRSYEQYF.

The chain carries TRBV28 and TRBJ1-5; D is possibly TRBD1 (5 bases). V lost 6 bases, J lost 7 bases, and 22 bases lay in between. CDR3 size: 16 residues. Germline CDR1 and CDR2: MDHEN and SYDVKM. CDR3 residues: CASSLTPAGLGQPQHF. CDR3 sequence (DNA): TGTGCCAGCAGCCTAACCCCAGCAGGGTTGGGACAGCCCCAGCATTTT. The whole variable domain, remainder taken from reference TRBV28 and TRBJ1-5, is DVKVTQSSRYLVKRTGEKVFLECVQDMDHENMFWYRQDPGLGLRLIYFSYDVKMKEKGDIPEGYSVSREKKERFSLILESASTNQTSMYLCASSLTPAGLGQPQHFGDGTRLSIL.

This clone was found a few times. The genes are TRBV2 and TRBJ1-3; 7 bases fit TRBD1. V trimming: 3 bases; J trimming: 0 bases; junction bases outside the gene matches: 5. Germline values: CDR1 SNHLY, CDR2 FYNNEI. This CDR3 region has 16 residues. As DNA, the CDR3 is TGTGCCAGCAGTGAGGGGACAGCACTCTCTGGAAACACCATATATTTT. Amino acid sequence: CASSEGTALSGNTIYF.

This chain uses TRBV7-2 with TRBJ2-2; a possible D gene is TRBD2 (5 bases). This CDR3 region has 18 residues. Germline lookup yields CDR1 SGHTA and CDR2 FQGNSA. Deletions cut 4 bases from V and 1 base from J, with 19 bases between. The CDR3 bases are TGTGCCAGCAGCTGGCGGAGGTCAGCGAACAAGAACACCGGGGAGCTGTTTTTT. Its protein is CASSWRRSANKNTGELFF.

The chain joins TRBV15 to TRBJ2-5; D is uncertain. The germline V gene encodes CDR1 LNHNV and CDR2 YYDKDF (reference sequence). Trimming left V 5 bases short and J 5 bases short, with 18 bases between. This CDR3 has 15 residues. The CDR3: CATSPRLGGGETQYF. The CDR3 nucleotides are TGTGCCACCAGCCCTCGACTGGGTGGTGGGGAGACCCAGTACTTC.

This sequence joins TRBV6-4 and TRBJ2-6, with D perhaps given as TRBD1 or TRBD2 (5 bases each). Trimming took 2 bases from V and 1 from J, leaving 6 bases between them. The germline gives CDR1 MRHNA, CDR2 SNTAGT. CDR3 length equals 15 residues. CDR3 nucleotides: TGTGCCAGCAGTGACGGGGGTTCTGGGGCCAACGTCCTGACTTTC. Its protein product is CASSDGGSGANVLTF.

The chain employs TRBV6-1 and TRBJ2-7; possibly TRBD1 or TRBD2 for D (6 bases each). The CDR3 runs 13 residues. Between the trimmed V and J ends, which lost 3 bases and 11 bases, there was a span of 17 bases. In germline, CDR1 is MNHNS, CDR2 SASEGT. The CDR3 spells CASSDEGGLAEYF. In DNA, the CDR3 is TGTGCCAGCAGTGACGAGGGGGGCCTGGCGGAGTACTTC.

The CDR3 sequence: CATSRGGDLSYEQYF. The CDR3 DNA reads as TGTGCCACCAGCCGGGGGGGGGATCTCTCCTACGAGCAGTACTTC. The chain joins TRBV15 to TRBJ2-7, with TRBD2 matching over 8 bases. Germline V gene lookup returns CDR1 LNHNV and CDR2 YYDKDF (reference sequence). J gave up 0 bases and V 5 bases, and 6 bases lay outside the gene matches. This CDR3 is 15 amino acids long.

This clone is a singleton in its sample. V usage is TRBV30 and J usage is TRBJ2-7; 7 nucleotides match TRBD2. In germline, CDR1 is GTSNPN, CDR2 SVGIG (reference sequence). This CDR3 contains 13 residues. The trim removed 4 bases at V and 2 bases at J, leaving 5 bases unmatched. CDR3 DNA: TGTGCCTGGAAACGTGGGAGGGCCTACGAGCAGTACTTC. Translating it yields CAWKRGRAYEQYF. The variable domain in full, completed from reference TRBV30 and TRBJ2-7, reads SQTIHQWPATLVQPVGSPLSLECTVEGTSNPNLYWYRQAAGRGLQLLFYSVGIGQISSEVPQNLSASRPQDRQFILSSKKLLLSDSGFYLCAWKRGRAYEQYFGPGTRLTVT.

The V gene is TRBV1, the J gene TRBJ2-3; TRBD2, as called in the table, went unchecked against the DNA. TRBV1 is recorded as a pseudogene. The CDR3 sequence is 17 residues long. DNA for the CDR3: TGCACCAGCAGCCAAGTCTGGCGGGTTTCACCGGGTTATACGCAGTATTTT. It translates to CTSSQVWRVSPGYTQYF.

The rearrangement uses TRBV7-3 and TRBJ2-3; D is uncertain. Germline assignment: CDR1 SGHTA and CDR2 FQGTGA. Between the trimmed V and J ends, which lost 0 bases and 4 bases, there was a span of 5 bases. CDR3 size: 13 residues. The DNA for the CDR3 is TGTGCCAGCAGCTTAACGGGTCCAGATACGCAGTATTTT. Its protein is CASSLTGPDTQYF.

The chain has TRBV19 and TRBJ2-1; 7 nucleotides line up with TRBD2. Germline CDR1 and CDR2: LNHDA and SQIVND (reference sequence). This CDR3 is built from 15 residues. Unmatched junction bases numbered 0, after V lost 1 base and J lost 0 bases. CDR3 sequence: CASSIASGSYNEQFF. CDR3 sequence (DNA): TGTGCCAGTAGTATAGCTAGCGGCTCCTACAATGAGCAGTTCTTC.

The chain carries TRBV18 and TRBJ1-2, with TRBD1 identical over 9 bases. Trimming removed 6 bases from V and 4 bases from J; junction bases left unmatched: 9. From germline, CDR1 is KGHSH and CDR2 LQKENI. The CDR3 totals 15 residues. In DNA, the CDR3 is TGTGCCAGCTCGGCCGGGACAGGGTTGGGCTATGGCTACACCTTC. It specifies CASSAGTGLGYGYTF.

The CDR3 region has the DNA TGTGCCAGCAGCGTAGCGGGGGGCCCCTTAGATGAGCAGTTCTTC. This gives the protein CASSVAGGPLDEQFF. The V call is TRBV9, the J call TRBJ2-1; possible D gene TRBD2, 7 bases. This CDR3 region has 15 residues. Germline V CDR1 and CDR2: SGDLS, YYNGEE. Trimming pared 0 bases from V and 8 bases from J, leaving 15 bases between.